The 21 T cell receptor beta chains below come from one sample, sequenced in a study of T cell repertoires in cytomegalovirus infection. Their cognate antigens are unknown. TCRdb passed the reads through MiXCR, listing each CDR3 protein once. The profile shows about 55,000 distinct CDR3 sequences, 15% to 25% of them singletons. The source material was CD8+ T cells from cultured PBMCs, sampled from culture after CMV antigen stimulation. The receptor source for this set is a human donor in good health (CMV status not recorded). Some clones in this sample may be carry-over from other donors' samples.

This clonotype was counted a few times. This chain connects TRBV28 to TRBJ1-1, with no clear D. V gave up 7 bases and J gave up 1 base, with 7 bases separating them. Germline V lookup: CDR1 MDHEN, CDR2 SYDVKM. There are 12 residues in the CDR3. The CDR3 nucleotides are TGTGCCAGCACTTTGAGGAACACTGAAGCTTTCTTT. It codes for CASTLRNTEAFF.

CDR3 coding DNA: TGTGCCAGCAGCCTTCCGGGACAGGGGGAGACCCAGTACTTC. This translates into CASSLPGQGETQYF. The genes are TRBV5-6 and TRBJ2-5, with 10 bases matching TRBD1. Germline trimming cut 4 bases from V and 5 bases from J; bases unmatched to any gene: 5. Germline V gene data show CDR1 as SGHDT and CDR2 as YYEEEE. The CDR3 extends over 14 amino acids.

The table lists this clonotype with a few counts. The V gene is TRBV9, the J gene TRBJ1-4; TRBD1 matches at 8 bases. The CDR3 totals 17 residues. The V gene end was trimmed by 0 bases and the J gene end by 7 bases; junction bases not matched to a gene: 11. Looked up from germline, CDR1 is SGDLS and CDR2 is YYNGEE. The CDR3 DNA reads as TGTGCCAGCAGCGTAGACCGGGCAGGGGGCGATGTTGAAAAACTGTTTTTT. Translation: CASSVDRAGGDVEKLFF.

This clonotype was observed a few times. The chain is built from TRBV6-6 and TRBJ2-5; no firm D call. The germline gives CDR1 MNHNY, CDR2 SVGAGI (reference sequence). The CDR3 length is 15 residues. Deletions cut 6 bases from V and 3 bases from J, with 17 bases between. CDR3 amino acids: CASSPRRIREETQYF. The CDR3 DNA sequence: TGTGCCAGCAGCCCCCGACGTATTAGAGAAGAGACCCAGTACTTC.

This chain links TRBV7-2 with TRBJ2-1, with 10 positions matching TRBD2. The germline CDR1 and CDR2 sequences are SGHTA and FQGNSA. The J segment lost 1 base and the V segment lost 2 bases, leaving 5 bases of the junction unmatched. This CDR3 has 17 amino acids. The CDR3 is CASSLYTSGASYNEQFF. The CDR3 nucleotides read TGTGCCAGCAGCTTATACACTAGCGGGGCATCCTACAATGAGCAGTTCTTC.

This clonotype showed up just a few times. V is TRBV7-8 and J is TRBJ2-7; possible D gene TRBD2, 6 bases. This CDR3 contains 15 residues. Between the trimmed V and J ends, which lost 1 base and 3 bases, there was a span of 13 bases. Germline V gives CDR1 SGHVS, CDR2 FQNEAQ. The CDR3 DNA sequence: TGTGCCAGCAGCTTAGGGGGGGACGGGGGCTACGAGCAGTACTTC. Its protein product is CASSLGGDGGYEQYF.

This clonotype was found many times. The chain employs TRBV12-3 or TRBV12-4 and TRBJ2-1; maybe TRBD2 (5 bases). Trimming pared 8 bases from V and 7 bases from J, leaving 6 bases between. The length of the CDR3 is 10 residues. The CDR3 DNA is TGTGCCAGCGGACTTAATGAGCAGTTCTTC. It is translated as CASGLNEQFF.

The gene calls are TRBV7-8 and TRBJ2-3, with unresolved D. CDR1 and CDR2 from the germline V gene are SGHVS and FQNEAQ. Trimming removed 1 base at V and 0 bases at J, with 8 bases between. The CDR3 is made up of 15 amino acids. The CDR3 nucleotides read TGTGCCAGCAGCTTAGTAAGGTTTAGCACAGATACGCAGTATTTT. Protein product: CASSLVRFSTDTQYF.

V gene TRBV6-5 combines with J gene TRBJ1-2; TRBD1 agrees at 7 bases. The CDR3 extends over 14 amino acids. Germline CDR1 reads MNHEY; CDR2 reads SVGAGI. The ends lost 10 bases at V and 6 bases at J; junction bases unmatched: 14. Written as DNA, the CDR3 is TGTGCCACCAGGGGGGGGCCCTGGAGAGATGGCTACACCTTC. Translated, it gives CATRGGPWRDGYTF.

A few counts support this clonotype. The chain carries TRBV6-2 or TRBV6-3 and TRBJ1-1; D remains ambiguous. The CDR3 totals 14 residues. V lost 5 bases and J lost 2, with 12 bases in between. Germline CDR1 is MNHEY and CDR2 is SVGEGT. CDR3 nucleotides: TGTGCCAGCAGTCTGAGGGAGGGAAACACTGAAGCTTTCTTT. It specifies CASSLREGNTEAFF.

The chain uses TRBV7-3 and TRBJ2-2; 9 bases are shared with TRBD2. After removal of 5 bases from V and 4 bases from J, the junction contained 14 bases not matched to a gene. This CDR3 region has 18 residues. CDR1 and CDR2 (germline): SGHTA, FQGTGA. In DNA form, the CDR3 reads TGTGCCAGCAGCACTGAGACTAGCGGCGAGGCCAGCACCGGGGAGCTGTTTTTT. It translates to CASSTETSGEASTGELFF.

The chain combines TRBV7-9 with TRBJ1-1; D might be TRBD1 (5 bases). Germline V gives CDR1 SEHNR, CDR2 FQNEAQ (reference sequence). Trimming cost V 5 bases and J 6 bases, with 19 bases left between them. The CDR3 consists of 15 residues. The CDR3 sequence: CASSRMGGSKAEAFF. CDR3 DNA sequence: TGTGCCAGCAGCCGGATGGGGGGGTCCAAAGCTGAAGCTTTCTTT.

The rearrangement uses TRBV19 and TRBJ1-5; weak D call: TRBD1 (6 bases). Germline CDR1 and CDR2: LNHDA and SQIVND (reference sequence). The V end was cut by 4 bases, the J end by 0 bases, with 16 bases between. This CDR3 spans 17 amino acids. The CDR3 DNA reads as TGTGCCAGTAGTAACGACAGGTTCCTAGCTAGCAATCAGCCCCAGCATTTT. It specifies CASSNDRFLASNQPQHF.

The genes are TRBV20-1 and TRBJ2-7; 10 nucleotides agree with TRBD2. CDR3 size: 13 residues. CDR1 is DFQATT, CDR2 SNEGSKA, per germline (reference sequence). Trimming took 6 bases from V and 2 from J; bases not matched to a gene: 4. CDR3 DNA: TGCAGTGCAAGGGGGACTAGCGCCTACGAGCAGTACTTC. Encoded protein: CSARGTSAYEQYF.

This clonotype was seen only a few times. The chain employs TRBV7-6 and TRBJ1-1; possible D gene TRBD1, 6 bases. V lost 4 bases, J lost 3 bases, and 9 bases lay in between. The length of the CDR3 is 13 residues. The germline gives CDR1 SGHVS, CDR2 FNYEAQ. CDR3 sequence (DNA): TGTGCCAGCAGCTCCACAGGGCACACTGAAGCTTTCTTT. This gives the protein CASSSTGHTEAFF.

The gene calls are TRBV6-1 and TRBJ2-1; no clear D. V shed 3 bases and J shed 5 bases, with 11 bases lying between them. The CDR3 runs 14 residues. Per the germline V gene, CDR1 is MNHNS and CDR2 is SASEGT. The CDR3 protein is CASSDRYPDNEQFF. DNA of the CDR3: TGTGCCAGCAGTGACAGGTACCCCGACAATGAGCAGTTCTTC.

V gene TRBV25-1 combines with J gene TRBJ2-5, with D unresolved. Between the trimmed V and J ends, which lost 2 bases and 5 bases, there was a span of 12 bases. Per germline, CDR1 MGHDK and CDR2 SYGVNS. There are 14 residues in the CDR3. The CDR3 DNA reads TGTGCCAGCAGTGAAATAAGAGAGCTGGAGACCCAGTACTTC. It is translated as CASSEIRELETQYF.

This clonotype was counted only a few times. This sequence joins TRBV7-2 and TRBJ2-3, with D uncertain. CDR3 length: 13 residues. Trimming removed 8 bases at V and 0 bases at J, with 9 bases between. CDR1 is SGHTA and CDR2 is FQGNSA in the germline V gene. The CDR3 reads CASPGPSTDTQYF. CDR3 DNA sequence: TGTGCCAGCCCAGGCCCTAGCACAGATACGCAGTATTTT.

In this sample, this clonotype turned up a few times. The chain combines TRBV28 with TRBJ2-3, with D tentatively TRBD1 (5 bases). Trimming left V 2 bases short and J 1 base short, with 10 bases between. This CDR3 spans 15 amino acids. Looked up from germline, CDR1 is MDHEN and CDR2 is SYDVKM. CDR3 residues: CASSLVGLGTDTQYF. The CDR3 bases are TGTGCCAGCAGTTTAGTGGGGCTCGGCACAGATACGCAGTATTTT. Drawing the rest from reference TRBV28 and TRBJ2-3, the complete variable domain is DVKVTQSSRYLVKRTGEKVFLECVQDMDHENMFWYRQDPGLGLRLIYFSYDVKMKEKGDIPEGYSVSREKKERFSLILESASTNQTSMYLCASSLVGLGTDTQYFGPGTRLTVL.

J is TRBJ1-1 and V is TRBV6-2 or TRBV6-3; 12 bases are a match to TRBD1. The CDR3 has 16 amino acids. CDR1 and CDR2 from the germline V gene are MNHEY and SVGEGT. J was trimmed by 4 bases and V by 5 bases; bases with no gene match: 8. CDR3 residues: CASSGDRGQSGTEAFF. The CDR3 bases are TGTGCCAGCAGTGGGGACAGGGGGCAGTCAGGCACTGAAGCTTTCTTT.

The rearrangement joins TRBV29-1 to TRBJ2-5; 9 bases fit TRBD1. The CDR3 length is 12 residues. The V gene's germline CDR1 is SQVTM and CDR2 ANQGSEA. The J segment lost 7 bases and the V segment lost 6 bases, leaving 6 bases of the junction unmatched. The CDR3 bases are TGCAGCGTGGGACAGGGAGGGGGGACCCAGTACTTC. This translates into CSVGQGGGTQYF.